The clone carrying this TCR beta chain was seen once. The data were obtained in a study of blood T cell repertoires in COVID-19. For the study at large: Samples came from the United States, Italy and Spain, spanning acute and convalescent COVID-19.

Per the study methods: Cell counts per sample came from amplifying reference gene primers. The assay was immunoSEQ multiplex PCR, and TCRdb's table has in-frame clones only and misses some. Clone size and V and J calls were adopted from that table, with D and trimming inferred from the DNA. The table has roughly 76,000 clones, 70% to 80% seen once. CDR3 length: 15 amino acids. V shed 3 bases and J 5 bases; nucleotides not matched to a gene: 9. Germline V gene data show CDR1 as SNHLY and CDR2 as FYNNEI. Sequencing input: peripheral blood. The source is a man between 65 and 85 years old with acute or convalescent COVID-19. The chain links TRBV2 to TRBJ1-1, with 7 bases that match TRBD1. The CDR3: CASSDGGRGRTEAFF. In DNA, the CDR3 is TGTGCCAGCAGTGATGGAGGCAGGGGGAGAACTGAAGCTTTCTTT.